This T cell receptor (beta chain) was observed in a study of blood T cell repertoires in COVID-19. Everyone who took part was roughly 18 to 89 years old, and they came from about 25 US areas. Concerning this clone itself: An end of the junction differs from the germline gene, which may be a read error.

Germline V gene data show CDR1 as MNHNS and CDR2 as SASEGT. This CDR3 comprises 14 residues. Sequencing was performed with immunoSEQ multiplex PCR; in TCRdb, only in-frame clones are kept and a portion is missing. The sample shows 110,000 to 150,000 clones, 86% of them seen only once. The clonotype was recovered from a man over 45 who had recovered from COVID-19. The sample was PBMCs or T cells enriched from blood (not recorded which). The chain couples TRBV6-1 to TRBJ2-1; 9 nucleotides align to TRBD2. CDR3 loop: CASSKAGGGNEQFF. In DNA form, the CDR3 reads TGTGCCAGCAGTAAAGCGGGAGGTGGCAATGAGCAGTTCTTC.